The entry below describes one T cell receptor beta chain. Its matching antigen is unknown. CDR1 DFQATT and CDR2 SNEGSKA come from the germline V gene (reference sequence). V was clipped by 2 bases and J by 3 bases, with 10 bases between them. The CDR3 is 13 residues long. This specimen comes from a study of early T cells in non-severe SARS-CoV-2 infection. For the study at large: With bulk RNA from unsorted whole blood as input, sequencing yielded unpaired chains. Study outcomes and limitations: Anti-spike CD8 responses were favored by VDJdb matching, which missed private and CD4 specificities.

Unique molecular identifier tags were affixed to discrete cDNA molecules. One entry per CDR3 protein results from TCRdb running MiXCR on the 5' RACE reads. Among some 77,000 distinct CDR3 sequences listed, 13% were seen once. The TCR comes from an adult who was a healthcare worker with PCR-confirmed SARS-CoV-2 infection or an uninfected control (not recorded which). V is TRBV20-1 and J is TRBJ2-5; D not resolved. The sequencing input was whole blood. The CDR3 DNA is TGCAGTGCTAGAAAGCCCGTTGAAGAGACCCAGTACTTC. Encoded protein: CSARKPVEETQYF.